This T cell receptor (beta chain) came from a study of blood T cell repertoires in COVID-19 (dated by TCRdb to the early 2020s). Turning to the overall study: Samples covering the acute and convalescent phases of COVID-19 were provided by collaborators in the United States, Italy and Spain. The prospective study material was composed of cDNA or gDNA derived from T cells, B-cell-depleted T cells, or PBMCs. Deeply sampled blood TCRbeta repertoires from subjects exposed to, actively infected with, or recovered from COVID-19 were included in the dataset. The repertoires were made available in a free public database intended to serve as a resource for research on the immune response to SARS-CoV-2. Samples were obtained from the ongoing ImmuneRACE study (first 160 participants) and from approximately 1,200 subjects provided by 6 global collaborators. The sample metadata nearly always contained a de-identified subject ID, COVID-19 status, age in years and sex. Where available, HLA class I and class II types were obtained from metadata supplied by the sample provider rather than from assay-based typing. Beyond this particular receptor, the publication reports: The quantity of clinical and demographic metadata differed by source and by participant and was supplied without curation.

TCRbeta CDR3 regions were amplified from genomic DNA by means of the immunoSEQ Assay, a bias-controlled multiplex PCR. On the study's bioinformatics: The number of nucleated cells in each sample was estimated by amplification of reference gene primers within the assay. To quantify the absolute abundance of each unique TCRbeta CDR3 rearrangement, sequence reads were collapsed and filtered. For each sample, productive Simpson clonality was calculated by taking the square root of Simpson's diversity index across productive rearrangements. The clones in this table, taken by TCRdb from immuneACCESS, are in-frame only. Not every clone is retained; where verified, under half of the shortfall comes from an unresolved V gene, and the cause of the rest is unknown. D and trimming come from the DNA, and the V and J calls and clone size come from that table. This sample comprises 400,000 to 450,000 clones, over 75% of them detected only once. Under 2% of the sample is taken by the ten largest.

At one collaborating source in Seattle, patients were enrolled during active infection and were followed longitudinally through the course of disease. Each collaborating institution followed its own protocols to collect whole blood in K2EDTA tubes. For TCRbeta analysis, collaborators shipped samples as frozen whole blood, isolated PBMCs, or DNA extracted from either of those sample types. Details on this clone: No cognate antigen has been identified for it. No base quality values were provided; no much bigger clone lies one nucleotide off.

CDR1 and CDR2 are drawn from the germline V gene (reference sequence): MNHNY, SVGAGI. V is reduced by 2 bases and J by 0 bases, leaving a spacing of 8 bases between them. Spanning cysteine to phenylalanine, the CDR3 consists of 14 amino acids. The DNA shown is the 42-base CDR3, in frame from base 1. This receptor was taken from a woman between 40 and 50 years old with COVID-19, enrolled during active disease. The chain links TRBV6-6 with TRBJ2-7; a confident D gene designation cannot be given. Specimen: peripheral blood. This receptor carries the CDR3 CASSYSRSSYEQYF. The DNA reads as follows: TGTGCCAGCAGTTACAGCCGATCCTCCTACGAGCAGTACTTC.